This T cell receptor (beta chain) emerged from a study of cytomegalovirus exposure and HLA in healthy donors. Use of 60 Vbeta and 13 Jbeta primers characterized the PCR. Method: immunoSEQ multiplex PCR; TCRdb's copy keeps in-frame clones and lacks some. Found here are roughly 110,000 clones, around 80% of them singletons; the top ten hold roughly 4.4%. Looked up from germline, CDR1 is SGHNT and CDR2 is YYREEE (reference sequence). The V end lost 2 bases, the J end lost 5 bases, and 11 bases lay between the germline ends. The CDR3 covers 13 residues. The chain carries TRBV5-4 and TRBJ2-7; D is uncertain. The sample was PBMCs. The sequence came from a man between 25 and 39 years old in good health and CMV-seropositive. In DNA, the CDR3 is TGTGCCAGCAGCTTTCCACCCCGGGACGAGCAGTACTTC. Translated, it gives CASSFPPRDEQYF. The full variable domain, with the rest looked up from reference TRBV5-4 and TRBJ2-7, is ETGVTQSPTHLIKTRGQQVTLRCSSQSGHNTVSWYQQALGQGPQFIFQYYREEENGRGNFPPRFSGLQFPNYSSELNVNALELDDSALYLCASSFPPRDEQYFGPGTRLTVT.